This T cell receptor beta chain was documented in a study of blood T cells in healthy people across ages. This clonotype has ten or more counts. Primers used in a second PCR of about 7 to 12 cycles were a sample-barcoded 5' primer and a J-beta primer mix. Each CDR3 protein is one row after TCRdb ran MiXCR on the 5' RACE reads. Of 650,000 to 950,000 distinct CDR3 sequences listed, 40% to 50% are singletons. V was pared by 5 bases and J by 4 bases, with 10 bases between. CDR1 SEHNR and CDR2 FQNEAQ come from the germline V gene (reference sequence). The CDR3 loop spans 13 amino acids. This clonotype was sampled from a man aged 55 to 70 in good health. The sample was blood. The chain employs TRBV7-9 and TRBJ2-3; D may be TRBD1 (5 bases). The CDR3 nucleotides read TGTGCCAGCAGCCTATCAGGGTCAGATACGCAGTATTTT. Translating gives CASSLSGSDTQYF. The full variable domain, completed using reference TRBV7-9 and TRBJ2-3, is DTGVSQNPRHKITKRGQNVTFRCDPISEHNRLYWYRQTLGQGPEFLTYFQNEAQLEKSRLLSDRFSAERPKGSFSTLEIQRTEQGDSAMYLCASSLSGSDTQYFGPGTRLTVL.